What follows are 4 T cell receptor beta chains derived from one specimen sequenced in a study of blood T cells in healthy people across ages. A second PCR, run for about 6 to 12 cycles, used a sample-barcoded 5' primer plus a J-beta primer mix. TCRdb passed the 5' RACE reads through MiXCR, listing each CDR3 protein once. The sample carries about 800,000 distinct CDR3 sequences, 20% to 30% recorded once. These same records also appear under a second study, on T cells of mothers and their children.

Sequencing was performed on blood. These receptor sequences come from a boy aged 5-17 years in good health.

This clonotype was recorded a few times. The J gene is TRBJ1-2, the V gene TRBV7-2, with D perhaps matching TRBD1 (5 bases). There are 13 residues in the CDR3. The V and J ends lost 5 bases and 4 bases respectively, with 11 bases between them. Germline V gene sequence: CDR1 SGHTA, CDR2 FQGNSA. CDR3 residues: CASSEGPIYGYTF. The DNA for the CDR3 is TGTGCCAGCAGCGAGGGACCGATCTATGGCTACACCTTC.

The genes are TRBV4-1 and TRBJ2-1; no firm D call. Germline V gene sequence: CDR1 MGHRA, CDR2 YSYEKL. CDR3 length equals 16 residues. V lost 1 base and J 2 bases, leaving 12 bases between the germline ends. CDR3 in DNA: TGCGCCAGCAGCCAAGTCGAAAGGGCCACCTACAATGAGCAGTTCTTC. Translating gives CASSQVERATYNEQFF.

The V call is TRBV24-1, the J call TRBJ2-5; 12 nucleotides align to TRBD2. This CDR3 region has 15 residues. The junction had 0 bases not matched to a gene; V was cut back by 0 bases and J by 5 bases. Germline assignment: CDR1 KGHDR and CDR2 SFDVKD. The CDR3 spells CATSDLGLAGETQYF. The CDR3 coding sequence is TGTGCCACCAGTGATTTGGGACTAGCGGGGGAGACCCAGTACTTC.

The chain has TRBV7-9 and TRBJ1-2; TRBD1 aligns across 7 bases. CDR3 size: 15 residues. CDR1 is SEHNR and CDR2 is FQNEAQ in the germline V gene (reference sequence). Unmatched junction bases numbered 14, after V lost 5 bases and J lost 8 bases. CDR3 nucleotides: TGTGCCAGCAGCCCATATGGGCTACAGGGGAGCGGCTACACCTTC. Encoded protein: CASSPYGLQGSGYTF.